This T cell receptor (beta chain) came from a study of shared T cell receptors in the human thymus. Sequencing used immunoSEQ multiplex PCR; TCRdb keeps in-frame clones, though not all of them. This table has hundreds of thousands of clones, about 90% appearing once. Germline V gene data show CDR1 as WSHSY and CDR2 as SAAADI. The CDR3 is 15 residues long. Germline trimming cut 4 bases from V and 6 bases from J; bases unmatched to any gene: 8. The sample was also linked to a second study, of human thymus T cells. That report adds: Thymus specimens were resections from corrective heart surgery. Related studies noted strongly shared thymic repertoires across unrelated people.

This chain joins TRBV10-2 and TRBJ2-7; TRBD1 aligns across 11 bases. The TCR was taken from a boy younger than two with a congenital heart defect. The sequencing sample was made of thymocytes. The CDR3 region is CASSVPRDRGIEQYF. In DNA, the CDR3 is TGCGCCAGCAGTGTCCCTCGGGACAGGGGGATCGAGCAGTACTTC.